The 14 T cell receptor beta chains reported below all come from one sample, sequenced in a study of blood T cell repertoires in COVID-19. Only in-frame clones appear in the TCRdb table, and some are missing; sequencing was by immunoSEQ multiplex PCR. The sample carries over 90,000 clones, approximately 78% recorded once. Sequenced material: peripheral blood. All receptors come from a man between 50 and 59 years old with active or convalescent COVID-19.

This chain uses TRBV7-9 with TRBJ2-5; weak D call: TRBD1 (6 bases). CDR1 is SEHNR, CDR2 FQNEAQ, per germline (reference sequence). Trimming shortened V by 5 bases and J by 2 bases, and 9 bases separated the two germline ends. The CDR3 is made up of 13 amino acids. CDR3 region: CASSLGHQETQYF. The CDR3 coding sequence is TGTGCCAGCAGCCTGGGACATCAAGAGACCCAGTACTTC.

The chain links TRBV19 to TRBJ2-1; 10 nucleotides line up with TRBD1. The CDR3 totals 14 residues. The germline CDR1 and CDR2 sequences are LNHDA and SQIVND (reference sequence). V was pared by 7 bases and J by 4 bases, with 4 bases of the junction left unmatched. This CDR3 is CASTWTGGYNEQFF. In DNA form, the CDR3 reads TGTGCCAGTACCTGGACAGGGGGTTACAATGAGCAGTTCTTC.

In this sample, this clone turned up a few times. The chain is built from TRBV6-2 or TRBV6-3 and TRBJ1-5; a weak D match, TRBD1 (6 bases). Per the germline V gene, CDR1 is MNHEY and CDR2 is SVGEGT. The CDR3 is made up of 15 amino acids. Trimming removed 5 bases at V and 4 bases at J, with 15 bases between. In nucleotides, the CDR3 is TGTGCCAGCAGTCGGCCGGACAGCCGTAATCAGCCCCAGCATTTT. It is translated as CASSRPDSRNQPQHF.

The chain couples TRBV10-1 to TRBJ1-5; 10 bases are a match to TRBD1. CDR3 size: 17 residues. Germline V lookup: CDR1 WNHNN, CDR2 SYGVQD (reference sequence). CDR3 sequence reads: CPHAEGQGSEYDQPQHF. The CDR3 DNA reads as TGCCCACATGCCGAGGGACAGGGGAGTGAATACGATCAGCCCCAGCATTTT.

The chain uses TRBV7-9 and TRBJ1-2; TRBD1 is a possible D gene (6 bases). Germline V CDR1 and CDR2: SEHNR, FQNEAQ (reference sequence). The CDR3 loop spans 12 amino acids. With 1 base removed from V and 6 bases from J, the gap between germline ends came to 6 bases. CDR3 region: CASSLGTDGYTF. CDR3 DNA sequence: TGTGCCAGCAGCTTAGGGACAGATGGCTACACCTTC.

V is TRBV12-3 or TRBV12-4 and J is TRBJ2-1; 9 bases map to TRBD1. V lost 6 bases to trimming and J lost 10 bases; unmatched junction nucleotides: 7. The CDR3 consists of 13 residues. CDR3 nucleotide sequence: TGTGCCAGCAGCCCCGGACAGGGGAAAGAGCAGTTCTTC. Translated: CASSPGQGKEQFF.

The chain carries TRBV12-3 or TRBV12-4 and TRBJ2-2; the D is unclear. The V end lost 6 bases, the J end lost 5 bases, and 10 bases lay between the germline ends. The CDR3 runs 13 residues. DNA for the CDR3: TGTGCCAGCAGCCTCCCCACTACCGGGGAGCTGTTTTTT. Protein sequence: CASSLPTTGELFF.

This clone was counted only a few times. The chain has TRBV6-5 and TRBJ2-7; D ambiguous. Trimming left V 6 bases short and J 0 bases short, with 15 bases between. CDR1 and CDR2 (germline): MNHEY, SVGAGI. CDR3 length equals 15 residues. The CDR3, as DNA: TGTGCCAGCAGACAATACAGTTTGAGCTCCTACGAGCAGTACGTC. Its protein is CASRQYSLSSYEQYV.

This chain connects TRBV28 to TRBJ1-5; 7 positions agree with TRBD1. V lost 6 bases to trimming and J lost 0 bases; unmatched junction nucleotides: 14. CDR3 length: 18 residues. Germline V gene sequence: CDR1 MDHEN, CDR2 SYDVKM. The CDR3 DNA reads TGTGCCAGCAGGCCCTGGGACAGCGGTATTTATAGCAATCAGCCCCAGCATTTT. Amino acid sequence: CASRPWDSGIYSNQPQHF.

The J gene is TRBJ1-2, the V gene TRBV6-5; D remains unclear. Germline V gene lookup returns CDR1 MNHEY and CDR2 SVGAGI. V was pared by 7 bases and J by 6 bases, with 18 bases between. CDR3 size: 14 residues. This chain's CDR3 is CASTGPWRKDGYTF. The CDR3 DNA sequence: TGTGCCAGCACTGGGCCTTGGAGGAAGGATGGCTACACCTTC.

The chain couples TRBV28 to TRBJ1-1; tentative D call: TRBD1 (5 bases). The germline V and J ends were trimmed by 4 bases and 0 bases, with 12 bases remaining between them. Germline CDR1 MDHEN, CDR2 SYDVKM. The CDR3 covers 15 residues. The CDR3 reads CASSSAGTLNTEAFF. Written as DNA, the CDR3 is TGTGCCAGCAGTTCCGCCGGGACTTTGAACACTGAAGCTTTCTTT.

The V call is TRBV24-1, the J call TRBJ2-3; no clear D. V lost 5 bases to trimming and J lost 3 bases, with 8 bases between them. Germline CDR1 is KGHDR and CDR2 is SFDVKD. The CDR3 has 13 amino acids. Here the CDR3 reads CATSVRMTDTQYF. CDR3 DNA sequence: TGTGCCACCAGTGTGCGGATGACAGATACGCAGTATTTT.

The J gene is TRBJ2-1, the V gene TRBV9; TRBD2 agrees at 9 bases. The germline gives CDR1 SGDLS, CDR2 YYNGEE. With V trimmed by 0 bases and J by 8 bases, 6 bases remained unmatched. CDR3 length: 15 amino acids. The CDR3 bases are TGTGCCAGCAGCGTAGGTGGCGGGGGGGCCTATGAGCAGTTCTTC. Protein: CASSVGGGGAYEQFF.

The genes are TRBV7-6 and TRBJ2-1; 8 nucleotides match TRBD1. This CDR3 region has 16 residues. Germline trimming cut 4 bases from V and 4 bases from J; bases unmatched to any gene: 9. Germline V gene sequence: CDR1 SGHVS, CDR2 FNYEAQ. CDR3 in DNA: TGTGCCAGCAGCTCATCCGGGACAGGACTATACAATGAGCAGTTCTTC. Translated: CASSSSGTGLYNEQFF. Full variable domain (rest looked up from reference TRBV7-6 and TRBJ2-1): GAGVSQSPRYKVTKRGQDVALRCDPISGHVSLYWYRQALGQGPEFLTYFNYEAQQDKSGLPNDRFSAERPEGSISTLTIQRTEQRDSAMYRCASSSSGTGLYNEQFFGPGTRLTVL.